A single sample is the source of the 11 T cell receptor beta chains below, sequenced in a study of cytomegalovirus exposure and HLA in healthy donors. A multiplex PCR was run with 60 Vbeta primers and 13 Jbeta primers. Sequenced by immunoSEQ multiplex PCR; TCRdb stores in-frame clones only, minus some. The table lists 95,000 to 120,000 clones, 82% of them singletons, with roughly 2.5% in the top ten. The sequencing sample was made of PBMCs. These TCRs come from a woman aged 18-35 years in good health and CMV-seronegative.

This clone was detected a few times. The gene calls are TRBV5-6 and TRBJ1-2; TRBD1 might be the D (5 bases). Per germline, CDR1 SGHDT and CDR2 YYEEEE. The CDR3 is 11 residues long. V was clipped by 2 bases and J by 8 bases, with 7 bases between them. This CDR3 is CASSFRAGYTF. The CDR3 DNA sequence: TGTGCCAGCAGCTTCAGGGCCGGCTACACCTTC.

This chain joins TRBV28 and TRBJ1-1; tentatively, D is TRBD1 (6 bases). The V end lost 1 base, the J end lost 1 base, and 10 bases lay between the germline ends. The germline V gene has CDR1 MDHEN and CDR2 SYDVKM. CDR3 length equals 15 residues. Written as DNA, the CDR3 is TGTGCCAGCAGTTTATCCCTGGGGGCGAACACTGAAGCTTTCTTT. Translating it yields CASSLSLGANTEAFF.

The chain is built from TRBV10-3 and TRBJ2-2; TRBD1 matches at 8 bases. The CDR3 is 15 amino acids. Germline loops: CDR1 ENHRY, CDR2 SYGVKD. J gave up 3 bases and V 0 bases, and 0 bases lay outside the gene matches. The CDR3 is CAISESDRDTGELFF. The CDR3 DNA follows: TGTGCCATCAGTGAGTCGGACAGGGACACCGGGGAGCTGTTTTTT.

This chain links TRBV6-5 with TRBJ2-1, with 7 bases fitting TRBD1. The germline gives CDR1 MNHEY, CDR2 SVGAGI. The CDR3 is 15 amino acids. V gave up 4 bases and J gave up 5 bases; unmatched junction bases: 8. The chain's CDR3 is CASSSPGTANNEQFF. DNA of the CDR3: TGTGCCAGCAGTTCCCCCGGGACAGCTAACAATGAGCAGTTCTTC.

The chain links TRBV6-1 to TRBJ2-7, with TRBD2 matching 11 bases. The CDR3 is 14 residues long. With 6 bases clipped from V and 4 bases from J, the junction kept 5 bases outside the gene matches. Germline V gives CDR1 MNHNS, CDR2 SASEGT. CDR3 amino acids: CASRGTSGTYEQYV. Written as DNA, the CDR3 is TGTGCCAGCAGGGGGACTAGCGGCACATACGAGCAGTACGTC.

This clone was detected once. This chain connects TRBV11-2 to TRBJ2-6, with TRBD1 identical over 7 bases. This CDR3 region has 19 residues. Germline V CDR1 and CDR2: SGHAT, FQNNGV. V trimming: 1 base; J trimming: 0 bases; junction bases outside the gene matches: 9. This chain's CDR3 is CASSLAGQLFLSGANVLTF. DNA for the CDR3: TGTGCCAGCAGCTTAGCGGGACAGCTTTTCCTCTCTGGGGCCAACGTCCTGACTTTC. Together with reference TRBV11-2 and TRBJ2-6, the CDR3 gives the full variable domain: EAGVAQSPRYKIIEKRQSVAFWCNPISGHATLYWYQQILGQGPKLLIQFQNNGVVDDSQLPKDRFSAERLKGVDSTLKIQPAKLEDSAVYLCASSLAGQLFLSGANVLTFGAGSRLTVL.

The rearrangement uses TRBV5-5 and TRBJ2-7, with D possibly being TRBD1 (6 bases). Trimming left V 0 bases short and J 3 bases short, with 13 bases between. CDR1 and CDR2 from the germline V gene are SGHKS and YYEKEE (reference sequence). The CDR3 covers 15 residues. DNA for the CDR3: TGTGCCAGCAGCTTGGACAGGGCCCAAATCTACGAGCAGTACTTC. Amino acid sequence: CASSLDRAQIYEQYF.

Only one count was recorded for this clone. This rearrangement joins TRBV7-9 to TRBJ2-5; 8 bases are a match to TRBD1. J lost 4 bases, V lost 7 bases, and 5 bases had no gene match. Per the germline V gene, CDR1 is SEHNR and CDR2 is FQNEAQ (reference sequence). CDR3 length: 13 amino acids. The CDR3 DNA reads as TGTGCCAGCATCGCAGGGGGCGCAGAGACCCAGTACTTC. This codes for CASIAGGAETQYF. Variable domain in full (rest from reference TRBV7-9 and TRBJ2-5): DTGVSQNPRHKITKRGQNVTFRCDPISEHNRLYWYRQTLGQGPEFLTYFQNEAQLEKSRLLSDRFSAERPKGSFSTLEIQRTEQGDSAMYLCASIAGGAETQYFGPGTRLLVL.

The V gene is TRBV6-1, the J gene TRBJ2-1; 12 bases are a match to TRBD2. From germline, CDR1 is MNHNS and CDR2 SASEGT. There are 14 residues in the CDR3. V gave up 6 bases and J gave up 7 bases; unmatched junction bases: 4. CDR3 loop: CASSRLAGVNEQFF. CDR3 DNA: TGTGCCAGCAGCCGACTAGCGGGGGTAAATGAGCAGTTCTTC.

The table lists this clone with a count of one. The chain combines TRBV15 with TRBJ1-2; no clear D. Germline CDR1 reads LNHNV; CDR2 reads YYDKDF (reference sequence). Trimming took off 1 base at V and 5 bases at J, with 5 bases between the two ends. The CDR3 covers 12 residues. CDR3 amino acids: CATSRGRYGYTF. CDR3 nucleotides: TGTGCCACCAGCAGAGGGAGGTATGGCTACACCTTC.

This CDR3 is CASSLSQGPTSTDTQYF. The CDR3 nucleotides read TGTGCCAGCAGCTTAAGTCAGGGGCCCACTAGCACAGATACGCAGTATTTT. The V gene is TRBV7-2, the J gene TRBJ2-3; TRBD1 is a possible D gene (6 bases). The CDR3 extends over 17 amino acids. V lost 2 bases and J 0 bases, leaving 15 bases between the germline ends. Germline CDR1 SGHTA, CDR2 FQGNSA.